Listed below are T cell receptor beta chains from one sample, sequenced in a study of blood T cell repertoires in COVID-19. The repertoire was sequenced with immunoSEQ multiplex PCR; TCRdb's copy has only in-frame clones and lacks some. The sample gives about 200,000 clones, just under 90% of which show up once; 3.5% to 4% is in the top ten. Source material: PBMCs or T cells enriched from blood (not recorded which). The receptors derive from a young woman with acute COVID-19. Both conserved end residues are part of each CDR3. Each record gives: D gene, V gene, J gene, clone size, CDR3 DNA, CDR3 protein. The D gene is left open where the match is weak. The size entry is marked missing in some rows and otherwise reads once, few, many or a size class.

D gene: .
V gene: TRBV2
J gene: TRBJ2-7
clone size: .
CDR3 DNA: TGTGCCAGCAGTCAAGACCGGAGCTCCTACGAGCAGTACTTC
CDR3 protein: CASSQDRSSYEQYF

D gene: .
V gene: TRBV3-1/TRBV3-2
J gene: TRBJ1-2
clone size: .
CDR3 DNA: TGTGCCAGCAGCCAAGATCCGGGGTCGGGCTATGGCTACACCTTC
CDR3 protein: CASSQDPGSGYGYTF

D gene: .
V gene: TRBV18
J gene: TRBJ1-6
clone size: .
CDR3 DNA: TGTGCCAGCTCACCCGGGTCGGGTTCACCCCTCCACTTT
CDR3 protein: CASSPGSGSPLHF

D gene: TRBD1
V gene: TRBV2
J gene: TRBJ1-1
clone size: .
CDR3 DNA: TGTGCCAGCAGTGGTGGACAGGGGGCAAGGGTCCAGAACACTGAAGCTTTCTTT
CDR3 protein: CASSGGQGARVQNTEAFF

D gene: .
V gene: TRBV3-1/TRBV3-2
J gene: TRBJ1-2
clone size: .
CDR3 DNA: TGTGCCAGCAGCGGTGGACAGTTTGGCTACACCTTC
CDR3 protein: CASSGGQFGYTF

D gene: TRBD1
V gene: TRBV19
J gene: TRBJ2-5
clone size: .
CDR3 DNA: TGTGCCAGTAGCCGCCCCCCCGGGACAGGGGGTTTGGAGACCCAGTACTTC
CDR3 protein: CASSRPPGTGGLETQYF

D gene: .
V gene: TRBV16
J gene: TRBJ1-5
clone size: .
CDR3 DNA: TGTGCCAGCAGCCAATCTCGGGCAGGGTCACAGCCCCAGCATTTT
CDR3 protein: CASSQSRAGSQPQHF

D gene: TRBD1
V gene: TRBV6-5
J gene: TRBJ1-1
clone size: few
CDR3 DNA: TGTGCCAGCAGCCCCACGGGACAGGGGATTAAAGCTTTCTTT
CDR3 protein: CASSPTGQGIKAFF

D gene: .
V gene: TRBV5-6
J gene: TRBJ1-1
clone size: .
CDR3 DNA: TGTGCCAGCAGCCAGCGGGGCCGGACTGAAGCTTTCTTT
CDR3 protein: CASSQRGRTEAFF

D gene: TRBD1
V gene: TRBV5-1
J gene: TRBJ1-6
clone size: .
CDR3 DNA: TGCGCCAGCAAAGGGGGCGACAATTCACCCCTCCACTTT
CDR3 protein: CASKGGDNSPLHF

D gene: .
V gene: TRBV2
J gene: TRBJ2-1
clone size: .
CDR3 DNA: TGTGCCAGCAGTGAAGCAGGGCGGGATTACAATGAGCAGTTCTTC
CDR3 protein: CASSEAGRDYNEQFF

D gene: .
V gene: TRBV21-1
J gene: TRBJ2-4
clone size: once
CDR3 DNA: TGTGCCAGCAGCAAAAGGGAGAGGGGGTCGTCCAAAAACATTCAGTACTTC
CDR3 protein: CASSKRERGSSKNIQYF

D gene: .
V gene: TRBV11-2
J gene: TRBJ1-2
clone size: .
CDR3 DNA: TGTGCCAGCAGCGGGACACCTTATTATGGCTACACCTTC
CDR3 protein: CASSGTPYYGYTF

D gene: .
V gene: TRBV6-1
J gene: TRBJ1-4
clone size: few
CDR3 DNA: TGTGCCAGCAGTGAAGCGCTGGGGCAGGGGCGTGAAAAACTGTTTTTT
CDR3 protein: CASSEALGQGREKLFF

D gene: .
V gene: TRBV14
J gene: TRBJ2-7
clone size: .
CDR3 DNA: TGTGCCAGCAGCCAAGCGCTAGGACAGACCTACGAGCAGTACTTC
CDR3 protein: CASSQALGQTYEQYF

D gene: TRBD2
V gene: TRBV5-1
J gene: TRBJ2-3
clone size: .
CDR3 DNA: TGCGCCAGCAGCTTGTTTGTAGCGGGGGGGACTACAGATACGCAGTATTTT
CDR3 protein: CASSLFVAGGTTDTQYF

D gene: .
V gene: TRBV14
J gene: TRBJ2-7
clone size: .
CDR3 DNA: TGTGCCAGCAGCCAACAAAAGATGACCGAGGATTTTTCCTACGAGCAGTACTTC
CDR3 protein: CASSQQKMTEDFSYEQYF

D gene: .
V gene: TRBV28
J gene: TRBJ2-5
clone size: .
CDR3 DNA: TGTGCCAGCAGTTCGGCCCCGGGACTCAAACAAGAGACCCAGTACTTC
CDR3 protein: CASSSAPGLKQETQYF

D gene: TRBD2
V gene: TRBV28
J gene: TRBJ2-7
clone size: .
CDR3 DNA: TGTGCCAGCAGTCCCTCGGGACTAGGTTTGTACGAGCAGTACTTC
CDR3 protein: CASSPSGLGLYEQYF

D gene: .
V gene: TRBV27
J gene: TRBJ1-6
clone size: .
CDR3 DNA: TGTGCCAGCAGACCACCGGGTATTTCACCCCTCCACTTT
CDR3 protein: CASRPPGISPLHF

D gene: .
V gene: TRBV4-1
J gene: TRBJ2-2
clone size: few
CDR3 DNA: TGCGCCAGCAGCCAAGATCTTCCGAACACCGGGGAGCTGTTTTTT
CDR3 protein: CASSQDLPNTGELFF

D gene: .
V gene: TRBV28
J gene: TRBJ1-1
clone size: .
CDR3 DNA: TGTGCCAGCCTTACGAGGCGGGGGAGAGAAACTGAAGCTTTCTTT
CDR3 protein: CASLTRRGRETEAFF

D gene: .
V gene: TRBV12-3/TRBV12-4
J gene: TRBJ2-2
clone size: .
CDR3 DNA: TGTGCCAGCAAACCCTCCCCGGGGGAGGAGCTGTTTTTT
CDR3 protein: CASKPSPGEELFF

D gene: .
V gene: TRBV24-1
J gene: TRBJ2-3
clone size: once
CDR3 DNA: TGTGCCACCAGTGATTCGGTAGATACGCAGTATTTT
CDR3 protein: CATSDSVDTQYF

D gene: .
V gene: TRBV6-5
J gene: TRBJ2-7
clone size: .
CDR3 DNA: TGTGCCAGCAGTTACTCTGGCAGGAAGTCCTACGAGCAGTACTTC
CDR3 protein: CASSYSGRKSYEQYF

D gene: .
V gene: TRBV5-1
J gene: TRBJ1-6
clone size: .
CDR3 DNA: TGCGCCAGCAGCCTACAGCAGGTGTCCTATAATTCACCCCTCCACTTT
CDR3 protein: CASSLQQVSYNSPLHF

D gene: TRBD2
V gene: TRBV6-5
J gene: TRBJ2-7
clone size: .
CDR3 DNA: TGTGCCAGCAGTTACTCGCGGGGGGGAGATAACGAGCAGTACTTC
CDR3 protein: CASSYSRGGDNEQYF

D gene: TRBD2
V gene: TRBV5-6
J gene: TRBJ2-3
clone size: .
CDR3 DNA: TGTGCCAGCAGCTTGGGCGGGGGACCCACAGATACGCAGTATTTT
CDR3 protein: CASSLGGGPTDTQYF

D gene: .
V gene: TRBV6-1
J gene: TRBJ2-5
clone size: .
CDR3 DNA: TGTGCCAGCAGTGAAGGAGGACAGCTCCAAGAGACCCAGTACTTC
CDR3 protein: CASSEGGQLQETQYF

D gene: .
V gene: TRBV29-1
J gene: TRBJ1-3
clone size: .
CDR3 DNA: TGCAGCGTTGAAGGACACGGAATCTCTGGAAACACCATATATTTT
CDR3 protein: CSVEGHGISGNTIYF

D gene: .
V gene: TRBV7-2
J gene: TRBJ1-3
clone size: .
CDR3 DNA: TGTGCCAGCAGCTTAGGGACAGCTGGAAACACCATATATTTT
CDR3 protein: CASSLGTAGNTIYF

D gene: TRBD1
V gene: TRBV6-5
J gene: TRBJ1-5
clone size: .
CDR3 DNA: TGTGCCAGCAGTTATCGCAGGGGGAATCAGCCCCAGCATTTT
CDR3 protein: CASSYRRGNQPQHF

D gene: .
V gene: TRBV7-2
J gene: TRBJ1-6
clone size: few
CDR3 DNA: TGTGCCAGCAGCTTAGAGGGACGGAGGGTTGCTTCACCCCTCCACTTT
CDR3 protein: CASSLEGRRVASPLHF

D gene: TRBD2
V gene: TRBV2
J gene: TRBJ2-3
clone size: .
CDR3 DNA: TGTGCCAGCAGTGGTCAACGAGCGGGGGTCACAGATACGCAGTATTTT
CDR3 protein: CASSGQRAGVTDTQYF

D gene: .
V gene: TRBV12-5
J gene: TRBJ1-6
clone size: .
CDR3 DNA: TGTGCTAGTGGTTTGTCCGCAGGGGCACCCCTCCACTTT
CDR3 protein: CASGLSAGAPLHF

D gene: .
V gene: TRBV12-3/TRBV12-4
J gene: TRBJ2-1
clone size: .
CDR3 DNA: TGTGCCAGCAGCCCAAATGAGCAGTTCTTC
CDR3 protein: CASSPNEQFF

D gene: .
V gene: TRBV6-5
J gene: TRBJ1-1
clone size: .
CDR3 DNA: TGTGCCAGCAGTTACCTGACAGGCGACACTGAAGCTTTCTTT
CDR3 protein: CASSYLTGDTEAFF

D gene: .
V gene: TRBV27
J gene: TRBJ2-7
clone size: .
CDR3 DNA: TGTGCCAGCAGTTTCTACTACGGTCCTGCGTACGAGCAGTACTTC
CDR3 protein: CASSFYYGPAYEQYF

D gene: TRBD1
V gene: TRBV5-5
J gene: TRBJ1-5
clone size: .
CDR3 DNA: TGTGCCAGCAGCTTGGAGACAGGGAATCAGCCCCAGCATTTT
CDR3 protein: CASSLETGNQPQHF

D gene: TRBD1
V gene: TRBV3-1/TRBV3-2
J gene: TRBJ1-2
clone size: .
CDR3 DNA: TGTGCCAGCAGCCAAGCCGCGGGGACAGCCCAGACGGGTGGTGGCTACACCTTC
CDR3 protein: CASSQAAGTAQTGGGYTF

D gene: .
V gene: TRBV6-4
J gene: TRBJ1-2
clone size: .
CDR3 DNA: TGTGCCAGCAGTGAAGGAGGGGCGCGTAGTGGCTACACCTTC
CDR3 protein: CASSEGGARSGYTF

D gene: .
V gene: TRBV27
J gene: TRBJ2-3
clone size: .
CDR3 DNA: TGTGCCAGCAGTTTGACCAAGGGACTTACGCAGTATTTT
CDR3 protein: CASSLTKGLTQYF

D gene: .
V gene: TRBV6-2/TRBV6-3
J gene: TRBJ2-5
clone size: .
CDR3 DNA: TGTGCCAGCAGTTCCCCCGGACTGTGGGAGAGAACCCAGTACTTC
CDR3 protein: CASSSPGLWERTQYF

D gene: TRBD1
V gene: TRBV19
J gene: TRBJ1-1
clone size: .
CDR3 DNA: TGTGCCAGTAGTACGAACAGGGGGGGATACACTGAAGCTTTCTTT
CDR3 protein: CASSTNRGGYTEAFF

D gene: .
V gene: TRBV9
J gene: TRBJ2-1
clone size: .
CDR3 DNA: TGTGCCAGCAGCGAAATAGTCGCCTACAATGAGCAGTTCTTC
CDR3 protein: CASSEIVAYNEQFF

D gene: TRBD1
V gene: TRBV7-3
J gene: TRBJ1-2
clone size: .
CDR3 DNA: TGTGCCAGCAGCTCCGGACAGGGGGATGGCTACACCTTC
CDR3 protein: CASSSGQGDGYTF

D gene: TRBD1
V gene: TRBV7-2
J gene: TRBJ1-2
clone size: .
CDR3 DNA: TGTGCCAGCAGCCCCGGGACAGTTAACTATGGCTACACCTTC
CDR3 protein: CASSPGTVNYGYTF

D gene: .
V gene: TRBV9
J gene: TRBJ1-1
clone size: .
CDR3 DNA: TGTGCCAGCAGCGTATTCGGGGATCGGGGCACTGAAGCTTTCTTT
CDR3 protein: CASSVFGDRGTEAFF

D gene: .
V gene: TRBV19
J gene: TRBJ2-2
clone size: .
CDR3 DNA: TGTGCCAGTAGTATGGGGCCTTCTACCGGGGAGCTGTTTTTT
CDR3 protein: CASSMGPSTGELFF

D gene: TRBD1
V gene: TRBV10-3
J gene: TRBJ1-2
clone size: .
CDR3 DNA: TGTGCCTCCACCCCCACGACAGGGATCTATGGCTACACCTTC
CDR3 protein: CASTPTTGIYGYTF

D gene: TRBD1
V gene: TRBV27
J gene: TRBJ2-7
clone size: .
CDR3 DNA: TGTGCCAGCAGTCCCCGCCTTGCAGGGGGAAGATACGAGCAGTACTTC
CDR3 protein: CASSPRLAGGRYEQYF

D gene: TRBD2
V gene: TRBV19
J gene: TRBJ2-7
clone size: .
CDR3 DNA: TGTGCCAGTAGTCTCCTCGGACTAGCGGGGGGCCCGGACGAGCAGTACTTC
CDR3 protein: CASSLLGLAGGPDEQYF

D gene: TRBD2
V gene: TRBV3-1/TRBV3-2
J gene: TRBJ2-3
clone size: .
CDR3 DNA: TGTGCCAGCAGCCCAAAAGCCGGGGGGGCCGATACGCAGTATTTT
CDR3 protein: CASSPKAGGADTQYF

D gene: TRBD1
V gene: TRBV27
J gene: TRBJ1-1
clone size: few
CDR3 DNA: TGTGCCAGCAGTATACCAGGGGGCGTCACTGAAGCTTTCTTT
CDR3 protein: CASSIPGGVTEAFF

D gene: TRBD1
V gene: TRBV5-1
J gene: TRBJ1-1
clone size: .
CDR3 DNA: TGCGCCAGCAGCTCCCGCTCGGACAGGGCTAGGGACACTGAAGCTTTCTTT
CDR3 protein: CASSSRSDRARDTEAFF